The 32 T cell receptor beta chains reported below all come from one sample, sequenced in a study of early T cells in non-severe SARS-CoV-2 infection. Each CDR3 protein gets one entry after TCRdb re-called the 5' RACE reads with MiXCR. Among some 96,000 distinct CDR3 sequences, approximately 10% were seen once, and the ten largest hold approximately 4.7%. The source was whole blood, collected at baseline. The receptors were gathered from an adult who was a healthcare worker with PCR-confirmed SARS-CoV-2 infection or an uninfected control (not recorded which).

This clonotype was counted a few times. The chain joins TRBV7-2 to TRBJ2-7; TRBD1 agrees at 7 bases. V trimming: 5 bases; J trimming: 2 bases; junction bases outside the gene matches: 6. The CDR3 runs to 14 residues. Germline V CDR1 and CDR2: SGHTA, FQGNSA. CDR3 nucleotides: TGTGCCAGCAGCCCAGGACAGGCTGCCTACGAGCAGTACTTC. Its translation is CASSPGQAAYEQYF.

This clonotype has ten or more counts. CDR3 region: CASSLTANSYEQYF. The CDR3 nucleotides read TGTGCCAGCAGCTTGACAGCGAACTCCTACGAGCAGTACTTC. V and J are TRBV6-2 or TRBV6-3 and TRBJ2-7; tentative D call: TRBD1 (5 bases). V dropped 6 bases and J dropped 0 bases, with 12 bases sitting between them. CDR1 is MNHEY, CDR2 SVGEGT, per germline. The CDR3 extends over 14 amino acids.

This clonotype was counted between two and nine times. The V and J genes are TRBV6-6 and TRBJ1-2; D unresolved. Looked up from germline, CDR1 is MNHNY and CDR2 is SVGAGI (reference sequence). V was clipped by 0 bases and J by 4 bases, with 6 bases between them. CDR3 length: 13 amino acids. The CDR3 protein is CASSYSGVYGYTF. CDR3 DNA sequence: TGTGCCAGCAGTTACTCGGGAGTCTATGGCTACACCTTC.

A few counts support this clonotype. The chain links TRBV7-2 to TRBJ2-1, with D possibly TRBD2 on 5 matching bases. The length of the CDR3 is 14 residues. Trimming left V 2 bases short and J 8 bases short, with 13 bases between. Germline-derived CDR1 and CDR2 are SGHTA and FQGNSA. The CDR3 loop is CASSLYRGRDEQFF. CDR3 coding DNA: TGTGCCAGCAGCTTATACCGAGGGAGAGATGAGCAGTTCTTC.

Ten or more counts support this clonotype. This chain joins TRBV10-1 and TRBJ2-7, with a possible D match to TRBD1 (6 bases). This CDR3 contains 11 residues. Looked up from germline, CDR1 is WNHNN and CDR2 is SYGVQD (reference sequence). The V gene lost 9 bases and the J gene lost 3 bases, with 9 bases spanning the gap. The CDR3 DNA sequence: TGCGCCAGTGGACAGTACTACGAGCAGTACTTC. This sequence encodes CASGQYYEQYF.

This clonotype was detected many times. The chain carries TRBV4-3 and TRBJ2-1; D is perhaps TRBD1 (5 bases). Germline CDR1 reads LGHNA; CDR2 reads YSLEER. Trimming removed 2 bases from V and 8 bases from J, with 13 bases in between. The CDR3 is made up of 14 amino acids. The CDR3 sequence is CASSQRGSRDEQFF. In nucleotides, the CDR3 is TGCGCCAGCAGCCAAAGGGGCAGTAGGGATGAGCAGTTCTTC.

This clonotype was counted ten times or more. This chain connects TRBV6-1 to TRBJ2-3; TRBD2 aligns across 10 bases. This CDR3 spans 14 amino acids. V lost 7 bases, J lost 2 bases, and 3 bases stayed unmatched. In germline, CDR1 is MNHNS, CDR2 SASEGT. The CDR3 reads CASMLAGVTDTQYF. The CDR3 nucleotides are TGTGCCAGCATGCTAGCGGGGGTCACAGATACGCAGTATTTT.

This clonotype was observed once. The chain links TRBV11-2 to TRBJ1-2; D is uncertain. V dropped 2 bases and J dropped 8 bases, with 12 bases sitting between them. CDR3 size: 13 residues. Germline CDR1 reads SGHAT; CDR2 reads FQNNGV. CDR3 nucleotides: TGTGCCAGCAGCTTATACCCGTTTTCGGGCTACACCTTC. It codes for CASSLYPFSGYTF.

The V gene is TRBV11-3, the J gene TRBJ2-1; D remains ambiguous. The CDR3 is 13 amino acids. The V gene lost 5 bases and the J gene lost 4 bases, with 9 bases spanning the gap. The germline gives CDR1 SGHNT, CDR2 YENEEA. As DNA, the CDR3 is TGTGCCAGCAGCCCCAACAAATACAATGAGCAGTTCTTC. The encoded protein is CASSPNKYNEQFF. The entire variable domain, with the rest obtained from reference TRBV11-3 and TRBJ2-1, is as follows: EAGVVQSPRYKIIEKKQPVAFWCNPISGHNTLYWYLQNLGQGPELLIRYENEEAVDDSQLPKDRFSAERLKGVDSTLKIQPAELGDSAVYLCASSPNKYNEQFFGPGTRLTVL.

This chain uses TRBV12-3 or TRBV12-4 with TRBJ1-2, with 9 bases lining up with TRBD1. The CDR3 runs to 14 residues. V gave up 2 bases and J gave up 8 bases; unmatched junction bases: 6. DNA for the CDR3: TGTGCCAGCAGTTTACTTGACAGGGGGTACGGCTACACCTTC. It codes for CASSLLDRGYGYTF.

Ten or more counts support this clonotype. This chain links TRBV4-1 with TRBJ2-1; no firm D call. The germline CDR1 and CDR2 sequences are MGHRA and YSYEKL. Trimming cost V 0 bases and J 0 bases, with 6 bases left between them. CDR3 length: 15 residues. The CDR3 loop reads CASSQELGSYNEQFF. The CDR3 nucleotides read TGCGCCAGCAGCCAAGAATTGGGCTCCTACAATGAGCAGTTCTTC.

This clonotype was seen a handful of times. The chain recombines TRBV24-1 with TRBJ2-3; 11 bases map to TRBD2. Germline V CDR1 and CDR2: KGHDR, SFDVKD. J was trimmed by 5 bases and V by 3 bases; bases with no gene match: 3. This CDR3 comprises 15 residues. CDR3 coding DNA: TGTGCCACCAGTGATACTAGCGGGAGTCGAGATACGCAGTATTTT. As protein: CATSDTSGSRDTQYF.

This clonotype showed up just a few times. The genes are TRBV29-1 and TRBJ2-7; TRBD1 matches at 9 bases. CDR1 is SQVTM and CDR2 is ANQGSEA in the germline V gene. This CDR3 region has 19 residues. V shed 4 bases and J 3 bases; nucleotides not matched to a gene: 22. For the CDR3, the DNA is TGCAGCGTTGGAGGGACAGGGAGTATAAACCCTACAAATAACTACGAGCAGTACTTC. Translation gives CSVGGTGSINPTNNYEQYF.

This clonotype was recorded a few times. The chain combines TRBV12-5 with TRBJ2-3, with no clear D. The V end lost 2 bases, the J end lost 4 bases, and 10 bases lay between the germline ends. This CDR3 region has 14 residues. The germline gives CDR1 LGHNT, CDR2 FRNRAP. The chain's CDR3 is CASGLSPTSDTQYF. Here the CDR3 DNA reads TGTGCTAGTGGTTTGTCTCCGACCTCAGATACGCAGTATTTT.

This chain links TRBV19 with TRBJ1-1; D remains unclear. The length of the CDR3 is 15 residues. In germline, CDR1 is LNHDA, CDR2 SQIVND (reference sequence). Between the trimmed V and J ends, which lost 5 bases and 3 bases, there was a span of 16 bases. The CDR3 DNA follows: TGTGCCAGTAGTCTCGACGGGAGTGGTTACACTGAAGCTTTCTTT. Translating gives CASSLDGSGYTEAFF.

This clonotype was seen only a few times. The CDR3 is CASRVGRSNYEQYF. Written as DNA, the CDR3 is TGTGCCAGCCGCGTGGGACGGTCAAACTACGAGCAGTACTTC. The chain employs TRBV6-2 or TRBV6-3 and TRBJ2-7; possibly TRBD1 or TRBD2 for D (5 bases each). CDR3 length: 14 amino acids. Germline-derived CDR1 and CDR2 are MNHEY and SVGEGT. The germline V and J ends were trimmed by 8 bases and 3 bases, with 17 bases remaining between them.

In DNA form, the CDR3 reads TGTGCCAGCAGCCCAACCTCTAGGAATTCACCCCTCCACTTT. Translation: CASSPTSRNSPLHF. The gene calls are TRBV9 and TRBJ1-6; no reliable D call. V gave up 4 bases and J gave up 7 bases, with 12 bases separating them. Per germline, CDR1 SGDLS and CDR2 YYNGEE. This CDR3 has 14 residues.

The chain employs TRBV3-1 and TRBJ2-1, with 13 nucleotides matching TRBD2. The CDR3 has 15 residues. Germline lookup yields CDR1 LGHDT and CDR2 YNNKEL (reference sequence). V lost 4 bases to trimming and J lost 5 bases; unmatched junction nucleotides: 2. CDR3 sequence: CASSRGLAGDNEQFF. Here the CDR3 DNA reads TGTGCCAGCAGCCGAGGACTAGCGGGGGACAATGAGCAGTTCTTC.

This clonotype was detected ten times or more. The rearrangement links TRBV27 to TRBJ1-1; tentatively, D is TRBD1 (6 bases). This CDR3 comprises 13 residues. V gave up 6 bases and J gave up 11 bases, with 19 bases separating them. Germline assignment: CDR1 MNHEY and CDR2 SMNVEV (reference sequence). CDR3 sequence reads: CASRQGSMDVAFF. CDR3 bases: TGTGCCAGCAGACAGGGTTCAATGGATGTCGCTTTCTTT.

The table lists this clonotype with a few counts. V gene TRBV24-1 combines with J gene TRBJ2-5; possibly TRBD1 for D (6 bases). Germline V CDR1 and CDR2: KGHDR, SFDVKD. V shed 5 bases and J shed 0 bases, with 15 bases lying between them. The length of the CDR3 is 16 residues. This CDR3 reads CATSGNGQPNQETQYF. CDR3 coding DNA: TGTGCCACCAGTGGAAATGGACAGCCGAACCAAGAGACCCAGTACTTC.

This clonotype has a count of ten or more. The genes are TRBV10-3 and TRBJ2-7; 9 bases map to TRBD2. Trimming at V came to 6 bases and at J to 0 bases, leaving 3 bases not matched to a gene. The CDR3 is 14 amino acids. CDR1 ENHRY and CDR2 SYGVKD come from the germline V gene. The CDR3 sequence is CAISPTSGSYEQYF. The CDR3 nucleotides are TGTGCCATCAGCCCGACTAGCGGCTCCTACGAGCAGTACTTC.

This clonotype was picked up many times. The chain combines TRBV7-3 with TRBJ2-2; no clear D gene. V dropped 4 bases and J dropped 4 bases, with 16 bases sitting between them. There are 16 residues in the CDR3. From germline, CDR1 is SGHTA and CDR2 FQGTGA. In DNA, the CDR3 is TGTGCCAGCAGCTCACCTACCAGCGCCGGCACCGGGGAGCTGTTTTTT. Encoded protein: CASSSPTSAGTGELFF.

This clonotype was counted only a few times. V is TRBV30 and J is TRBJ1-5; D may be TRBD1 (5 bases). The CDR3 is 13 amino acids. Germline CDR1 is GTSNPN and CDR2 is SVGIG (reference sequence). The V and J ends lost 1 base and 6 bases respectively, with 10 bases between them. The CDR3 loop reads CAWSAGGSQPQHF. The DNA of the CDR3 is TGTGCCTGGAGTGCTGGGGGGAGTCAGCCCCAGCATTTT.

This chain joins TRBV12-3 or TRBV12-4 and TRBJ2-7; D not resolved. Trimming left V 5 bases short and J 0 bases short, with 11 bases between. The CDR3 contains 14 residues. Here the CDR3 reads CASSPRPSSYEQYF. CDR3 DNA sequence: TGTGCCAGCAGTCCCCGTCCTAGCTCCTACGAGCAGTACTTC.

The chain combines TRBV11-2 with TRBJ2-3; D is tentatively TRBD1 or TRBD2 (5 bases each). Germline CDR1 is SGHAT and CDR2 is FQNNGV. The CDR3 has 14 residues. V dropped 1 base and J dropped 2 bases, with 7 bases sitting between them. CDR3 bases: TGTGCCAGCAGCTTAGGGGGGACCACAGATACGCAGTATTTT. Protein: CASSLGGTTDTQYF.

The gene calls are TRBV19 and TRBJ2-1; tentatively, D is TRBD1 (5 bases). The CDR3 contains 17 residues. V lost 2 bases and J lost 1, with 15 bases in between. Germline CDR1 and CDR2: LNHDA and SQIVND (reference sequence). Here the CDR3 reads CASSISLWQGSYNEQFF. Written as DNA, the CDR3 is TGTGCCAGTAGTATAAGTTTGTGGCAGGGTTCCTACAATGAGCAGTTCTTC.

This clonotype was counted ten times or more. The gene calls are TRBV6-6 and TRBJ2-5, with 7 nucleotides matching TRBD2. V dropped 2 bases and J dropped 3; count of bases not matched to a gene: 3. Germline CDR1 and CDR2: MNHNY and SVGAGI (reference sequence). This CDR3 comprises 14 residues. CDR3 bases: TGTGCCAGCAGTTACCGGGGGGAGGAAGAGACCCAGTACTTC. Its translation is CASSYRGEEETQYF.

The rearrangement joins TRBV7-8 to TRBJ1-3; 8 bases align to TRBD1. V shed 1 base, J shed 4 bases, and the junction held 12 bases outside the gene matches. The CDR3 is made up of 18 amino acids. Germline V gene sequence: CDR1 SGHVS, CDR2 FQNEAQ. CDR3 DNA: TGTGCCAGCAGCTTAGGTCGACAGGGGCTATCCCCCGGAAACACCATATATTTT. Its translation is CASSLGRQGLSPGNTIYF.

This chain uses TRBV10-3 with TRBJ2-1; weak D call: TRBD1 (6 bases). V lost 4 bases to trimming and J lost 1 base, with 17 bases between them. The CDR3 contains 17 residues. CDR1 is ENHRY, CDR2 SYGVKD, per germline. The CDR3 DNA follows: TGTGCCATCAGTGCCCAGGGGTTAGGGGTATCCTACAATGAGCAGTTCTTC. This codes for CAISAQGLGVSYNEQFF.

In this sample, this clonotype turned up many times. The chain links TRBV14 to TRBJ2-6; TRBD1 aligns across 9 bases. The CDR3 is 15 amino acids. Germline CDR1 is SGHDN and CDR2 is FVKESK. The ends lost 4 bases at V and 2 bases at J; junction bases unmatched: 0. CDR3 amino acids: CASSRQGAGANVLTF. CDR3 in DNA: TGTGCCAGCAGCCGACAGGGGGCTGGGGCCAACGTCCTGACTTTC.

This chain connects TRBV10-3 to TRBJ2-2, with TRBD1 as a possible D gene (6 bases). The V and J ends lost 8 bases and 2 bases respectively, with 15 bases between them. CDR3 length: 15 amino acids. Germline V gives CDR1 ENHRY, CDR2 SYGVKD. In nucleotides, the CDR3 is TGTGCCATCCCGGACAGCTTCACAAACACCGGGGAGCTGTTTTTT. Translating gives CAIPDSFTNTGELFF.

This clonotype came up many times. The chain carries TRBV29-1 and TRBJ2-7, with TRBD1 matching 8 bases. Germline CDR1 is SQVTM and CDR2 is ANQGSEA. Trimming cost V 6 bases and J 6 bases; bases outside gene matches: 7. The CDR3 length is 12 residues. CDR3 sequence: CSVGGQALEQYF. CDR3 in DNA: TGCAGCGTGGGGGGACAGGCCCTCGAGCAGTACTTC.